This entry is about one T cell receptor beta chain. Its antigen is not identified. Amplified regions were TCR beta CDR3 sequences from RNA transcripts. Primed by the HTBI set, a first-round RT-PCR was run on the TCR CDR3. Using its own MiXCR run on the multiplex PCR reads, TCRdb lists one record per CDR3 protein. This sample has over 650,000 distinct CDR3 sequences, with over 40% found just once. With 3 bases clipped from V and 10 bases from J, the junction kept 12 bases outside the gene matches. CDR1 is DFQATT and CDR2 is SNEGSKA in the germline V gene (reference sequence). This CDR3 comprises 14 residues. This entry is derived from a study of T cells in Graves' hyperthyroidism and ophthalmopathy. General study points: Median prediction lead before ophthalmopathy onset was 5.5 to 7 months with the model. Researchers found most expanded thyroid clonotypes above 0.001 in blood as well. A model using 13 V-J features told ophthalmopathy apart from stable hyperthyroidism.

The sequencing sample was made of peripheral blood or thyroid tissue (not recorded which). The chain employs TRBV20-1 and TRBJ2-7, with TRBD1 matching over 10 bases. The clonotype originates from an adult man with Graves' disease, either hyperthyroidism or ophthalmopathy (not recorded which). The DNA for the CDR3 is TGCAGTGCTAGCCGACAGGGGGCCTCAGGCGATCAGTACTTC. Protein product: CSASRQGASGDQYF.